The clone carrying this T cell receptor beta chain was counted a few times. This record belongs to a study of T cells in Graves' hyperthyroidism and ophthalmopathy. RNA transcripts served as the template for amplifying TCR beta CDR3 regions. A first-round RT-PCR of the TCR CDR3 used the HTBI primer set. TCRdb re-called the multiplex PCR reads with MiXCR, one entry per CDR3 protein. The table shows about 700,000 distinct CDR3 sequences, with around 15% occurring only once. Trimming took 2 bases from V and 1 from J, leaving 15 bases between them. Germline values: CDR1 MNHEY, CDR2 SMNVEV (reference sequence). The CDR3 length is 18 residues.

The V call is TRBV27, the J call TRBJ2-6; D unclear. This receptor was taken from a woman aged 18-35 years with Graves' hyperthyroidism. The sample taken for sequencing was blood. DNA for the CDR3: TGTGCCAGCAGTTTAAAGTTCGGGCTCGGGTCTGGGGCCAACGTCCTGACTTTC. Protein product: CASSLKFGLGSGANVLTF. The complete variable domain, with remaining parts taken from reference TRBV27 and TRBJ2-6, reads EAQVTQNPRYLITVTGKKLTVTCSQNMNHEYMSWYRQDPGLGLRQIYYSMNVEVTDKGDVPEGYKVSRKEKRNFPLILESPSPNQTSLYFCASSLKFGLGSGANVLTFGAGSRLTVL.